The clone carrying this T cell receptor (beta chain) was seen only a few times. This entry is derived from a study of blood T cell repertoires in COVID-19. Across the whole study: Spain, Italy and the United States supplied samples that represented acute and convalescent COVID-19. Sources were T cells, B-cell-depleted T cells, or PBMCs; the material itself was cDNA or gDNA.

V was shortened by 5 bases and J by 3 bases, with 10 bases between the two germline ends. This CDR3 has 13 residues. The V gene's germline CDR1 is SQVTM and CDR2 ANQGSEA. Authors' methods: Reference gene primers were amplified, and this amplification served to estimate nucleated cell counts. Measured with immunoSEQ multiplex PCR; TCRdb has only the in-frame clones, and not every one. The DNA was the basis for D and trimming; V, J and clone size are from that table. The table lists around 170,000 clones, around 74% of them singletons. The source is a woman aged 80 or over with acute or convalescent COVID-19. Sequencing was done on a sample of peripheral blood. The V call is TRBV29-1, the J call TRBJ1-4, with D maybe TRBD1 (6 bases). The CDR3 protein is CSVTGGPNEKLFF. For the CDR3, the DNA is TGCAGCGTTACGGGGGGGCCTAATGAAAAACTGTTTTTT.